This T cell receptor beta chain stems from a study of CXCR3-negative and CXCR3-positive naive CD8 T cells. General study points: Diversity ran similarly high across both naive subsets but far lower in memory CD8+ cells. The study inferred TCR strength from TRB CDR3 properties and found comparable surface CD5 between naive subsets.

The CDR3 has 19 residues. The authors made the TRB cDNA libraries by 5' RACE using UMI labels. For each CDR3 protein, TCRdb gives one entry from its re-call of the 5' RACE reads, without DNA. Its table lists over 70,000 distinct CDR3 sequences. About this clonotype itself: Its matching antigen is unknown.

V and J are TRBV23-1 and TRBJ1-5; TCRdb names TRBD1, which stays unverified in the absence of DNA. TRBV23-1 has ORF status, its function being uncertain. The sample taken for sequencing was naive CXCR3- CD8+ T cells from blood. As to subset: CD45RO-CCR7+CD27+CD95- naive CD8+ T cells lacking CXCR3 (TNR3-). The TCR originated in a human donor in good health. Some clones in this sample may be carry-over from other donors' samples. CDR3: CASSQYHRGEVESNQPQHF.